Below are 21 T cell receptor beta chains sequenced from a single sample in a study of blood T cell repertoires in COVID-19. Assay used: immunoSEQ multiplex PCR; TCRdb lists only in-frame clones, some missing. The repertoire consists of 85,000 to 120,000 clones, with almost 85% occurring once and the leading ten covering less than 10%. The specimen sequenced was peripheral blood. Receptors originate from a man in his forties with active or convalescent COVID-19.

The chain is built from TRBV5-1 and TRBJ1-6, with 9 bases that match TRBD1. CDR3 length: 17 residues. Germline CDR1 and CDR2: SGHRS and YFSETQ. With 0 bases clipped from V and 10 bases from J, the junction kept 11 bases outside the gene matches. The CDR3 DNA reads TGCGCCAGCAGCTTGGCTCCCGGGACAGGGCGGTGGTCACCCCTCCACTTT. It translates to CASSLAPGTGRWSPLHF.

The chain links TRBV19 to TRBJ1-5; 8 nucleotides agree with TRBD1. The junction had 5 bases not matched to a gene; V was cut back by 2 bases and J by 5 bases. Germline lookup yields CDR1 LNHDA and CDR2 SQIVND (reference sequence). The CDR3 totals 15 residues. The CDR3, as DNA: TGTGCCAGTAGTATACGGGGACAGGTCTATCAGCCCCAGCATTTT. Translating gives CASSIRGQVYQPQHF.

V usage is TRBV5-4 and J usage is TRBJ2-2, with 8 bases lining up with TRBD2. The germline gives CDR1 SGHNT, CDR2 YYREEE (reference sequence). This CDR3 is built from 14 residues. V lost 9 bases, J lost 3 bases, and 7 bases stayed unmatched. CDR3 coding DNA: TGTGCCACTAACTTCGGGGGGGACACCGGGGAGCTGTTTTTT. This sequence encodes CATNFGGDTGELFF.

This clone was seen a handful of times. The chain has TRBV5-1 and TRBJ1-2; TRBD1 is a possible D gene (6 bases). The germline V gene has CDR1 SGHRS and CDR2 YFSETQ. The germline V and J ends were trimmed by 6 bases and 1 base, with 13 bases remaining between them. The CDR3 runs 14 residues. Written as DNA, the CDR3 is TGCGCCAGCATCCTTTCGGACAGTAACTATGGCTACACCTTC. This codes for CASILSDSNYGYTF.

The genes are TRBV6-5 and TRBJ1-3; D not certain. The CDR3 has 15 amino acids. Germline CDR1 reads MNHEY; CDR2 reads SVGAGI. Trimming shortened V by 1 base and J by 1 base, and 8 bases separated the two germline ends. The CDR3 DNA is TGTGCCAGCAGTTACTATGGAGTGTCTGGAAACACCATATATTTT. This sequence encodes CASSYYGVSGNTIYF.

The V call is TRBV25-1, the J call TRBJ2-7, with TRBD1 identical over 8 bases. The V gene end was trimmed by 3 bases and the J gene end by 6 bases; junction bases not matched to a gene: 7. The CDR3 runs 14 residues. From germline, CDR1 is MGHDK and CDR2 SYGVNS. This CDR3 reads CASSDPRGQAEQYF. The CDR3 bases are TGTGCCAGCAGTGACCCCAGGGGGCAGGCCGAGCAGTACTTC.

V and J are TRBV19 and TRBJ1-1; 7 nucleotides line up with TRBD1. This CDR3 is built from 14 residues. Germline-derived CDR1 and CDR2 are LNHDA and SQIVND (reference sequence). Trimming took 3 bases from V and 2 from J; bases not matched to a gene: 3. CDR3 in DNA: TGTGCCAGTAGTATCCAAGGGGGCAACACTGAAGCTTTCTTT. It encodes CASSIQGGNTEAFF.

V and J are TRBV11-2 and TRBJ1-5, with D perhaps matching TRBD1 (6 bases). Germline lookup yields CDR1 SGHAT and CDR2 FQNNGV. V lost 3 bases, J lost 7 bases, and 13 bases lay in between. This CDR3 has 14 amino acids. The CDR3 DNA is TGTGCCAGCAGCTTCGAGGGGGTAGGCCAGCCCCAGCATTTT. It is translated as CASSFEGVGQPQHF.

V gene TRBV19 combines with J gene TRBJ1-2; 8 bases agree with TRBD1. CDR3 length: 14 amino acids. Unmatched junction bases numbered 6, after V lost 3 bases and J lost 6 bases. Germline CDR1 and CDR2: LNHDA and SQIVND (reference sequence). The CDR3 loop reads CASSMSDRENGYTF. Here the CDR3 DNA reads TGTGCCAGTAGTATGTCGGACAGGGAGAATGGCTACACCTTC.

This chain links TRBV3-1 (or the pseudogene TRBV3-2) with TRBJ1-6, with 8 bases fitting TRBD1. The V segment lost 4 bases and the J segment 13 bases; nucleotides outside the gene matches: 12. CDR3 length: 15 amino acids. The germline V gene encodes CDR1 LGHDT and CDR2 YNNKEL (reference sequence). Here the CDR3 reads CASSPSGTGGFPLHF. CDR3 DNA: TGTGCCAGCAGCCCATCCGGGACAGGCGGGTTCCCCCTCCACTTT.

The rearrangement uses TRBV14 and TRBJ1-2; TRBD1 aligns across 7 bases. The germline V gene has CDR1 SGHDN and CDR2 FVKESK. The length of the CDR3 is 15 residues. V lost 4 bases and J lost 4; bases outside the gene matches: 9. The CDR3 nucleotides read TGTGCCAGCAGCCCTCCGGGACAGAGGACCTATGGCTACACCTTC. Amino acid sequence: CASSPPGQRTYGYTF.

This clone was counted once. V gene TRBV5-6 combines with J gene TRBJ2-5; TRBD1 is a possible D gene (5 bases). The ends were cut back, 0 bases at V and 1 base at J, with 7 bases in the middle. The CDR3 totals 14 residues. Germline loops: CDR1 SGHDT, CDR2 YYEEEE. In DNA form, the CDR3 reads TGTGCCAGCAGCTTGGCAGGGCCCCAAGAGACCCAGTACTTC. Amino acid sequence: CASSLAGPQETQYF.

The CDR3: CASSLQLQETQYF. CDR3 coding DNA: TGCGCCAGCAGCTTGCAGTTACAAGAGACCCAGTACTTC. The chain links TRBV5-1 to TRBJ2-5; D is uncertain. CDR1 SGHRS and CDR2 YFSETQ come from the germline V gene. The CDR3 extends over 13 amino acids. V lost 1 base, J lost 2 bases, and 6 bases lay in between. Full variable domain (rest looked up from reference TRBV5-1 and TRBJ2-5): KAGVTQTPRYLIKTRGQQVTLSCSPISGHRSVSWYQQTPGQGLQFLFEYFSETQRNKGNFPGRFSGRQFSNSRSEMNVSTLELGDSALYLCASSLQLQETQYFGPGTRLLVL.

The rearrangement uses TRBV11-2 and TRBJ1-1; no clear D. The CDR3 runs 14 residues. Trimming took off 5 bases at V and 4 bases at J, with 14 bases between the two ends. Germline CDR1 reads SGHAT; CDR2 reads FQNNGV. The CDR3 loop reads CASSPKIEGTEAFF. CDR3 sequence (DNA): TGTGCCAGCAGCCCGAAGATTGAGGGCACTGAAGCTTTCTTT.

This chain uses TRBV9 with TRBJ2-5; 7 bases are shared with TRBD2. Trimming removed 0 bases from V and 5 bases from J; junction bases left unmatched: 10. CDR1 SGDLS and CDR2 YYNGEE come from the germline V gene. The CDR3 extends over 16 amino acids. The CDR3 nucleotides read TGTGCCAGCAGCGTAGTTGGGACTACCCGGACCGAGACCCAGTACTTC. Translation: CASSVVGTTRTETQYF.

The chain uses TRBV7-9 and TRBJ1-4; tentatively, D is TRBD1 (5 bases). The germline V and J ends were trimmed by 1 base and 6 bases, with 9 bases remaining between them. Germline V gene data show CDR1 as SEHNR and CDR2 as FQNEAQ (reference sequence). This CDR3 comprises 14 residues. The CDR3 here is CASSLGGGDEKLFF. Written as DNA, the CDR3 is TGTGCCAGCAGCTTAGGGGGAGGGGATGAAAAACTGTTTTTT.

This clone came up a few times. This chain uses TRBV19 with TRBJ1-5; possible D gene TRBD1, 6 bases. The V end was cut by 10 bases, the J end by 3 bases, with 16 bases between. Germline V gene data show CDR1 as LNHDA and CDR2 as SQIVND (reference sequence). The length of the CDR3 is 14 residues. CDR3 region: CATTGGLDNQPQHF. CDR3 DNA sequence: TGTGCCACCACGGGGGGCTTGGACAATCAGCCCCAGCATTTT.

J is TRBJ1-2 and V is TRBV9; no clear D. The CDR3 loop spans 13 amino acids. Germline CDR1 reads SGDLS; CDR2 reads YYNGEE. V was cut by 3 bases and J by 3 bases, with 9 bases left in between. This CDR3 is CASSAEEYYGYTF. CDR3 DNA: TGTGCCAGCAGCGCCGAGGAGTACTATGGCTACACCTTC.

This clone was observed once. The V call is TRBV4-1, the J call TRBJ1-4; weak D call: TRBD1 (6 bases). The V gene lost 3 bases and the J gene lost 0 bases, with 26 bases spanning the gap. This CDR3 spans 21 amino acids. Per the germline V gene, CDR1 is MGHRA and CDR2 is YSYEKL. This chain's CDR3 is CASSHKTGRTEILATNEKLFF. CDR3 bases: TGCGCCAGCAGCCACAAGACGGGACGGACAGAGATTCTTGCAACTAATGAAAAACTGTTTTTT.

This clone was picked up one time. J is TRBJ1-5 and V is TRBV30; weak D call: TRBD1 (6 bases). Trimming took 1 base from V and 6 from J, leaving 19 bases between them. This CDR3 contains 16 residues. Looked up from germline, CDR1 is GTSNPN and CDR2 is SVGIG (reference sequence). CDR3 in DNA: TGTGCCTGGAGTGCGGTAGGCAGGGGATTTAGTCAGCCCCAGCATTTT. It is translated as CAWSAVGRGFSQPQHF. Full variable domain (remainder filled in from reference TRBV30 and TRBJ1-5): SQTIHQWPATLVQPVGSPLSLECTVEGTSNPNLYWYRQAAGRGLQLLFYSVGIGQISSEVPQNLSASRPQDRQFILSSKKLLLSDSGFYLCAWSAVGRGFSQPQHFGDGTRLSIL.

The chain joins TRBV3-1 (or the pseudogene TRBV3-2) to TRBJ2-3; 7 bases fit TRBD2. The CDR3 spans 13 residues. J gave up 6 bases and V 2 bases, and 2 bases lay outside the gene matches. The germline gives CDR1 LGHDT, CDR2 YNNKEL (reference sequence). The CDR3 sequence is CASSQHSGDTQYF. The CDR3 DNA follows: TGTGCCAGCAGCCAACATAGCGGGGATACGCAGTATTTT.